The clone carrying this T cell receptor beta chain was seen a handful of times. The antigen remains undetermined. The data were obtained in a study of CD8 T cells in ankylosing spondylitis. Study-wide findings and caveats: According to the report, clones linked to the disease were significantly enriched in matched synovial fluid samples taken from ankylosing spondylitis patients.

This CDR3 is 19 amino acids long. CDR1 and CDR2 from the germline V gene are SGHRS and YFSETQ. Losses at the gene ends were 3 bases for V and 4 bases for J; bases not matched to a gene: 14. Each TCR beta library was made by quantitative 5'-RACE that incorporated molecular barcodes. MiXCR, applied by TCRdb to the 5' RACE reads, yields one record per CDR3 protein. The table lists about 88,000 distinct CDR3 sequences, around 25% of them singletons. The rearrangement uses TRBV5-1 and TRBJ2-2, with 11 nucleotides matching TRBD1. The sample taken for sequencing was blood, either unsorted or a sorted T cell fraction (not recorded which). The sequence derives from a male donor with ankylosing spondylitis or in good health (not recorded which). The CDR3 is CASSWTGGERILGTGELFF. The CDR3 DNA follows: TGCGCCAGCAGCTGGACAGGGGGCGAGAGAATCTTAGGCACCGGGGAGCTGTTTTTT. Full variable domain (remainder filled in from reference TRBV5-1 and TRBJ2-2): KAGVTQTPRYLIKTRGQQVTLSCSPISGHRSVSWYQQTPGQGLQFLFEYFSETQRNKGNFPGRFSGRQFSNSRSEMNVSTLELGDSALYLCASSWTGGERILGTGELFFGEGSRLTVL.